The rows below give T cell receptor beta chains drawn from one sample of a study of CD8+CD57+ T cells in acquired aplastic anemia. A single record per CDR3 protein comes from TCRdb applying MiXCR to the reads. The table includes fewer than 250,000 distinct CDR3 sequences, 40% to 50% detected once. Sequencing was done on a sample of sorted CD4+, CD8+, or CD8+CD57+ T cells (not recorded which) from PBMCs. These receptors were obtained from a human donor with aplastic anemia. Each CDR3 is given with its conserved first and last residue. The D gene is left open where the match is weak. Clone size appears in some rows only: once, few, many, or a class for an expanded clone.

NA,TRBD2,TRBV19,TRBJ2-2,CASSPGLAVGELFF,TGTGCCAGTAGTCCTGGACTAGCGGTAGGGGAGCTGTTTTTT
NA,NA,TRBV24-1,TRBJ1-5,CATSDSSQPQHF,TGTGCCACCAGTGACAGTAGTCAGCCCCAGCATTTT
medium-sized,NA,TRBV7-9,TRBJ1-6,CASSLGNSPLHF,TGTGCCAGCAGCTTGGGGAATTCACCCCTCCACTTT
many,NA,TRBV7-8,TRBJ1-2,CASSRSRGNYGYTF,TGTGCCAGCAGCCGCAGCAGGGGTAACTATGGCTACACCTTC
NA,NA,TRBV10-3,TRBJ2-1,CAISESAGGSTLSYNEQLF,TGTGCCATCAGTGAATCGGCTGGGGGTTCGACTTTATCCTACAATGAGCAGCTCTTT
many,NA,TRBV10-2,TRBJ1-6,CATKDRNYNSPLHF,TGCGCCACCAAGGACAGAAACTATAATTCACCCCTCCACTTT
many,NA,TRBV10-2,TRBJ1-1,CASSEGGDSTEAFF,TGCGCCAGCAGTGAAGGAGGGGACTCCACTGAAGCTTTCTTT
NA,TRBD2,TRBV6-1,TRBJ2-1,CASSYQIAGFYNEQFF,TGTGCCAGCAGTTACCAAATAGCGGGATTCTACAATGAGCAGTTCTTC
NA,NA,TRBV28,TRBJ1-2,CASSLGGFGYGYTF,TGTGCCAGCAGTTTGGGAGGGTTTGGGTATGGCTACACCTTC
NA,TRBD1,TRBV9,TRBJ1-3,CASSATGVGNTIYF,TGTGCCAGCAGCGCGACAGGGGTTGGAAACACCATATATTTT
NA,TRBD2,TRBV6-5,TRBJ2-7,CASSYQLTGGSEQYF,TGTGCCAGCAGTTACCAGCTGACCGGGGGGTCCGAGCAGTACTTC
many,TRBD2,TRBV29-1,TRBJ2-2,CSVEKRGAANTGELFF,TGCAGCGTTGAGAAGCGGGGGGCCGCGAACACCGGGGAGCTGTTTTTT
NA,NA,TRBV12-3/TRBV12-4,TRBJ1-5,CASSLATGRNQPQHF,TGTGCCAGCAGTTTGGCCACAGGGCGCAATCAGCCCCAGCATTTT
few,TRBD2,TRBV20-1,TRBJ2-1,CSARPSGVNEQFF,TGCAGTGCTAGACCTAGCGGGGTCAATGAGCAGTTCTTC
many,NA,TRBV11-2,TRBJ1-2,CASSFSRANYGYTF,TGTGCCAGCAGCTTCTCACGGGCCAACTATGGCTACACCTTC
NA,NA,TRBV10-3,TRBJ2-2,CASSEWGDRGTGELFF,TGTGCCAGCAGTGAATGGGGAGACCGGGGCACCGGGGAGCTGTTTTTT
many,NA,TRBV19,TRBJ2-7,CASSRGKGSYEQYF,TGTGCCAGTAGTAGAGGGAAGGGGTCCTACGAGCAGTACTTC
many,TRBD1,TRBV20-1,TRBJ1-1,CSARTGVENTEAFF,TGCAGTGCTAGGACAGGGGTTGAGAACACTGAAGCTTTCTTT
few,NA,TRBV25-1,TRBJ2-5,CASSQSYGQRKKETQYF,TGTGCCAGCAGCCAATCTTATGGGCAGCGAAAGAAAGAGACCCAGTACTTC
many,TRBD2,TRBV29-1,TRBJ2-7,CSGISTSGYEQYF,TGCAGCGGAATCTCGACTAGCGGCTACGAGCAGTACTTC
many,TRBD2,TRBV7-9,TRBJ2-3,CASSFPTSGTDTQYF,TGTGCCAGCAGCTTCCCAACTAGCGGCACAGATACGCAGTATTTT
once,NA,TRBV10-1,TRBJ2-7,CASSESGQGTYEQYF,TGCGCCAGCAGTGAGTCGGGCCAGGGAACCTACGAGCAGTACTTC
NA,NA,TRBV12-3/TRBV12-4,TRBJ1-1,CASSFGDGTEAFF,TGTGCCAGCTCATTTGGGGATGGCACTGAAGCTTTCTTT
many,NA,TRBV30,TRBJ2-1,CAWSSRREEQFF,TGTGCCTGGAGTAGCCGTAGGGAAGAGCAGTTCTTC
few,TRBD2,TRBV10-3,TRBJ2-1,CASSSFMTSWAGEQFF,TGTGCCAGCAGTTCCTTCATGACTAGCTGGGCGGGTGAGCAGTTCTTC
once,NA,TRBV15,TRBJ2-7,CATSRGGSPGEQYF,TGTGCCACCAGCAGAGGAGGTAGCCCTGGCGAGCAGTACTTC
many,TRBD1,TRBV4-1,TRBJ2-1,CASSQVRDRVSVEQFF,TGCGCCAGCAGCCAAGTCCGGGACAGGGTTTCCGTAGAGCAGTTCTTC
few,NA,TRBV27,TRBJ1-6,CASSAQGYNSPLHF,TGTGCCAGCAGTGCACAGGGTTATAATTCACCCCTCCACTTT
NA,NA,TRBV7-3,TRBJ2-5,CASSFGHGFEETQYF,TGTGCCAGCAGCTTCGGCCACGGGTTTGAGGAGACCCAGTACTTC
many,NA,TRBV2,TRBJ1-1,CASRPHQLGDTEAFF,TGTGCCAGCAGACCCCACCAGTTGGGTGACACTGAAGCTTTCTTT
NA,NA,TRBV7-3,TRBJ1-6,CASSLSGRGYNSPLHF,TGTGCCAGCAGCTTATCGGGCAGGGGATATAATTCACCCCTCCACTTT
NA,NA,TRBV7-9,TRBJ1-1,CASSQDPGWTEAFF,TGCGCCAGCAGCCAAGACCCAGGGTGGACTGAAGCTTTCTTT
few,NA,TRBV12-5,TRBJ2-2,CASGLAQGTGELFF,TGTGCTAGTGGTTTGGCACAGGGCACCGGGGAGCTGTTTTTT
NA,NA,TRBV7-9,TRBJ1-4,CASSKREGEKLFF,TGTGCCAGCAGCAAGCGGGAGGGTGAAAAACTGTTTTTT
NA,TRBD1,TRBV24-1,TRBJ1-4,CATSDRDRRVRFF,TGTGCCACCAGTGATCGGGACAGGAGGGTTCGGTTTTTT
NA,NA,TRBV10-3,TRBJ1-1,CAISLLGSGTEAFF,TGTGCCATCAGTTTATTAGGGTCTGGCACTGAAGCTTTCTTT
NA,NA,TRBV5-1,TRBJ2-1,CASSSVRIGDEQFF,TGCGCCAGCAGCTCTGTACGGATCGGCGATGAGCAGTTCTTC
many,TRBD1,TRBV6-6,TRBJ1-1,CASSRQGLNTEAFF,TGTGCCAGCAGTAGACAGGGACTGAACACTGAAGCTTTCTTT
NA,NA,TRBV19,TRBJ1-2,CASSIDLGGYGYTF,TGTGCCAGTAGTATAGATCTGGGGGGATATGGCTACACCTTC
many,NA,TRBV7-2,TRBJ1-2,CASSSGFSYGYTF,TGTGCCAGCAGCTCGGGGTTTTCCTATGGCTACACCTTC
NA,NA,TRBV27,TRBJ2-3,CASSLREGSADTQYF,TGTGCCAGCAGTTTAAGAGAGGGGAGTGCAGATACGCAGTATTTT
many,TRBD1,TRBV29-1,TRBJ2-1,CSVDWQGDNEQFF,TGCAGCGTTGATTGGCAGGGGGACAATGAGCAGTTCTTC
NA,NA,TRBV10-3,TRBJ1-3,CASSATTPQTRVGSSGNTIYF,TGTGCCAGCAGCGCTACTACCCCTCAAACACGCGTCGGATCCTCTGGAAACACCATATATTTT
many,NA,TRBV7-9,TRBJ2-7,CASSPRTYEQYF,TGTGCCAGCAGTCCAAGGACCTACGAGCAGTACTTC
NA,TRBD1,TRBV10-3,TRBJ1-2,CAIMGDRGNREGYGYTF,TGTGCCATCATGGGAGACAGGGGTAATAGAGAGGGCTATGGCTACACCTTC
NA,TRBD1,TRBV14,TRBJ2-5,CASSLPETGVEETQYF,TGTGCCAGCAGCTTACCGGAGACAGGGGTGGAAGAGACCCAGTACTTC
many,NA,TRBV7-9,TRBJ2-7,CASRGGALLPNEQYF,TGTGCCAGCAGGGGGGGAGCCCTCCTGCCCAACGAGCAGTACTTC
once,TRBD1,TRBV10-3,TRBJ1-3,CASKGAVGNTIYF,TGTGCCAGCAAGGGGGCCGTTGGAAACACCATATATTTT
NA,TRBD1,TRBV9,TRBJ1-2,CASSVEGAWEGYGYTF,TGTGCCAGCAGCGTTGAGGGGGCATGGGAGGGCTATGGCTACACCTTC
NA,NA,TRBV20-1,TRBJ1-2,CSARDLGLNYGYTF,TGCAGTGCTAGAGATCTAGGGCTTAACTATGGCTACACCTTC
NA,NA,TRBV10-1,TRBJ1-1,CASTGDWDTEAFF,TGTGCCAGCACCGGCGATTGGGACACTGAAGCTTTCTTT
many,NA,TRBV7-9,TRBJ2-1,CASSWGPRTYNEQFF,TGTGCCAGCAGCTGGGGGCCTAGGACCTACAATGAGCAGTTCTTC
NA,TRBD2,TRBV5-6,TRBJ2-3,CASSLAGALTDTQYF,TGTGCCAGCAGTTTAGCGGGGGCCCTCACAGATACGCAGTATTTT
NA,NA,TRBV15,TRBJ1-1,CATSRVARANTEAFF,TGTGCCACCAGCAGAGTTGCACGGGCGAACACTGAAGCTTTCTTT
once,TRBD2,TRBV30,TRBJ2-1,CAWSVPSGGAYEQFF,TGTGCCTGGAGTGTACCTAGCGGGGGGGCATACGAGCAGTTCTTC
NA,TRBD2,TRBV5-1,TRBJ2-3,CASSLEIAGGNEQYF,TGCGCCAGCAGCTTGGAAATAGCGGGAGGGAATGAGCAGTATTTT
few,NA,TRBV10-3,TRBJ2-7,CAIRETDTSYEQYF,TGTGCCATCAGGGAGACCGACACGTCCTACGAGCAGTACTTC
NA,TRBD1,TRBV20-1,TRBJ1-1,CSAVIQGRSEAFF,TGCAGTGCGGTAATACAGGGGCGCTCTGAAGCTTTCTTT
NA,NA,TRBV25-1,TRBJ2-7,CASSLSPRSYEQYF,TGTGCCAGCAGTTTATCCCCCAGATCCTACGAGCAGTACTTC
few,TRBD1,TRBV20-1,TRBJ1-6,CSARDTPGQGRSPLHF,TGCAGTGCTAGAGACACCCCCGGACAGGGCCGTTCACCCCTCCACTTT